One and the same sample provided the 2 T cell receptor beta chains below, sequenced in a study of T cell responses to AZD1222 COVID-19 vaccine. Sequencing used immunoSEQ multiplex PCR; TCRdb keeps in-frame clones, though not all of them. Altogether about 170,000 clones are present, 90% being singletons, with the ten largest covering approximately 3%. The sequenced sample was peripheral blood, obtained on day 0 of AZD1222 vaccination. These TCRs come from an adult in good health.

The V and J genes are TRBV4-2 and TRBJ2-3; 9 bases line up with TRBD2. CDR1 and CDR2 (germline): LGHNA, YNFKEQ. V gave up 0 bases and J gave up 14 bases; unmatched junction bases: 18. This CDR3 region has 17 residues. The CDR3 sequence: CASSQDHSGGLSNRRYF. The CDR3 nucleotides are TGTGCCAGCAGCCAAGATCATAGCGGGGGCCTCAGTAATCGTCGGTATTTT.

The chain is built from TRBV29-1 and TRBJ1-2, with D possibly TRBD1 on 5 matching bases. V lost 7 bases, J lost 4 bases, and 13 bases lay in between. Looked up from germline, CDR1 is SQVTM and CDR2 is ANQGSEA. The CDR3 spans 12 residues. Written as DNA, the CDR3 is TGCAGCGGTATTTTTGGGGGCTATGGCTACACCTTC. As protein: CSGIFGGYGYTF.